These 30 T cell receptor beta chains were sequenced from one sample in a study of T-cell memory formation after mild COVID-19. Each CDR3 protein is one row after TCRdb ran MiXCR on the 5' RACE reads. The top ten hold 3.5% of the sample, which has some 200,000 distinct CDR3 sequences, 9.5% seen once. The sequencing input was PBMCs or a T cell subset sorted from them (not recorded which). Every receptor here comes from a man aged 18-30 years who had mild COVID-19 (a few samples of this study predate the infection). Cell type and time point are not known.

The chain has TRBV7-2 and TRBJ2-7, with D perhaps matching TRBD2 (6 bases). CDR3 length: 15 residues. V lost 1 base and J 6 bases, leaving 16 bases between the germline ends. From germline, CDR1 is SGHTA and CDR2 FQGNSA. The DNA of the CDR3 is TGTGCCAGCAGCTTAGGGGTAGCGGCACACTTCGAGCAGTACTTC. The encoded protein is CASSLGVAAHFEQYF.

The rearrangement joins TRBV20-1 to TRBJ2-5; TRBD1 might be the D (5 bases). CDR3 length equals 14 residues. V was pared by 0 bases and J by 5 bases, with 13 bases between. The germline V gene encodes CDR1 DFQATT and CDR2 SNEGSKA (reference sequence). The chain's CDR3 is CSARDTGRDETQYF. The CDR3, as DNA: TGCAGTGCTAGAGATACAGGCAGGGATGAGACCCAGTACTTC.

The chain links TRBV29-1 to TRBJ1-3, with no clear D. V lost 6 bases to trimming and J lost 0 bases, with 12 bases between them. The CDR3 totals 14 residues. From germline, CDR1 is SQVTM and CDR2 ANQGSEA. As DNA, the CDR3 is TGCAGCGTGGTCCCTTTAGTCTCTGGAAACACCATATATTTT. Translation gives CSVVPLVSGNTIYF.

V and J are TRBV15 and TRBJ2-1; D is undetermined. V lost 1 base and J lost 15, with 13 bases in between. The CDR3 is made up of 12 amino acids. Germline CDR1 reads LNHNV; CDR2 reads YYDKDF (reference sequence). Here the CDR3 reads CATSRGRGPGFF. The CDR3, as DNA: TGTGCCACCAGCAGAGGGAGAGGACCGGGGTTCTTC. The whole variable domain, filled in from reference TRBV15 and TRBJ2-1, reads DAMVIQNPRYQVTQFGKPVTLSCSQTLNHNVMYWYQQKSSQAPKLLFHYYDKDFNNEADTPDNFQSRRPNTSFCFLDIRSPGLGDTAMYLCATSRGRGPGFFGPGTRLTVL.

This clonotype was counted ten times or more. This rearrangement joins TRBV3-1 to TRBJ2-5, with TRBD1 matching 7 bases. The CDR3 length is 16 residues. Trimming took 0 bases from V and 2 from J; bases not matched to a gene: 6. Germline CDR1 LGHDT, CDR2 YNNKEL (reference sequence). The CDR3 here is CASSQDRQGGQETQYF. CDR3 nucleotide sequence: TGTGCCAGCAGCCAAGACCGACAGGGCGGGCAAGAGACCCAGTACTTC.

This clonotype occurred many times. The chain combines TRBV15 with TRBJ2-5, with D hard to call. Trimming left V 9 bases short and J 0 bases short, with 11 bases between. Germline V gives CDR1 LNHNV, CDR2 YYDKDF (reference sequence). The CDR3 runs to 13 residues. Here the CDR3 reads CATSEEYQETQYF. CDR3 coding DNA: TGTGCCACATCAGAGGAATACCAAGAGACCCAGTACTTC.

This clonotype appeared a few times. This chain uses TRBV12-3 or TRBV12-4 with TRBJ1-1; no firm D call. The CDR3 contains 15 residues. The V and J ends lost 1 base and 8 bases respectively, with 17 bases between them. CDR3: CASSLGHTLTSEAFF. DNA for the CDR3: TGTGCCAGCAGTTTAGGGCACACCCTGACGTCGGAAGCTTTCTTT.

This clonotype was counted between two and nine times. This rearrangement joins TRBV20-1 to TRBJ1-6; TRBD1 might be the D (6 bases). Trimming removed 3 bases at V and 10 bases at J, with 16 bases between. From germline, CDR1 is DFQATT and CDR2 SNEGSKA (reference sequence). This CDR3 region has 14 residues. The CDR3 nucleotides are TGCAGTGCTAGGAAACAGGGCTTTGGGTCACCCCTCCACTTT. This sequence encodes CSARKQGFGSPLHF.

This chain joins TRBV7-4 and TRBJ2-5; D may correspond to TRBD1 or TRBD2 (6 bases each). CDR1 is SGHVT and CDR2 is SQSDAQ in the germline V gene. The CDR3 covers 15 residues. Trimming cost V 5 bases and J 12 bases, with 25 bases left between them. For the CDR3, the DNA is TGTGCCAGCAGCCCGGGGGCAGGGAGCGGCGGGCCTAAGTACTTC. It yields the protein CASSPGAGSGGPKYF.

This clonotype was counted a few times. V and J are TRBV12-3 or TRBV12-4 and TRBJ1-4; D unclear. This CDR3 comprises 14 residues. V was cut by 3 bases and J by 7 bases, with 12 bases left in between. The CDR3: CASSFVGMAEKLFF. CDR3 sequence (DNA): TGTGCCAGCAGTTTTGTGGGGATGGCTGAAAAACTGTTTTTT.

This clonotype was picked up a small number of times. The chain carries TRBV5-1 and TRBJ2-5, with TRBD1 identical over 7 bases. Trimming at V came to 4 bases and at J to 2 bases, leaving 8 bases not matched to a gene. This CDR3 contains 15 residues. Looked up from germline, CDR1 is SGHRS and CDR2 is YFSETQ. As DNA, the CDR3 is TGCGCCAGCAGCAAAGGGACAGTAAATCAAGAGACCCAGTACTTC. This codes for CASSKGTVNQETQYF.

The gene calls are TRBV4-3 and TRBJ2-1, with unresolved D. The CDR3 runs 15 residues. Trimming took 6 bases from V and 0 from J, leaving 12 bases between them. CDR1 LGHNA and CDR2 YSLEER come from the germline V gene. CDR3 nucleotides: TGCGCCAGCAGTTTTTTGGTCAACTCCTACAATGAGCAGTTCTTC. Protein: CASSFLVNSYNEQFF.

This clonotype has only a few counts. This chain connects TRBV9 to TRBJ2-1, with 7 positions matching TRBD1. Germline V gives CDR1 SGDLS, CDR2 YYNGEE. The CDR3 totals 15 residues. Trimming took 0 bases from V and 3 from J; bases not matched to a gene: 3. The CDR3 loop is CASSVDGTDYNEQFF. CDR3 DNA: TGTGCCAGCAGCGTAGATGGGACAGACTACAATGAGCAGTTCTTC.

V and J are TRBV7-2 and TRBJ1-1; D is unclear. The V and J ends lost 2 bases and 7 bases respectively, with 11 bases between them. The CDR3 is made up of 13 amino acids. CDR1 is SGHTA and CDR2 is FQGNSA in the germline V gene. CDR3 sequence (DNA): TGTGCCAGCAGCTTATGGGGTAGGAATGAAGCTTTCTTT. As protein: CASSLWGRNEAFF. The variable domain in full, completed from reference TRBV7-2 and TRBJ1-1, reads GAGVSQSPSNKVTEKGKDVELRCDPISGHTALYWYRQSLGQGLEFLIYFQGNSAPDKSGLPSDRFSAERTGGSVSTLTIQRTQQEDSAVYLCASSLWGRNEAFFGQGTRLTVV.

This clonotype was seen at least ten times. This chain links TRBV3-1 with TRBJ1-1, with TRBD1 as a possible D gene (5 bases). CDR3 length: 13 residues. V gave up 0 bases and J gave up 5 bases, with 7 bases separating them. Germline loops: CDR1 LGHDT, CDR2 YNNKEL (reference sequence). The CDR3 here is CASSQDGGTEAFF. As DNA, the CDR3 is TGTGCCAGCAGCCAAGATGGGGGAACTGAAGCTTTCTTT. Full variable domain (remainder filled in from reference TRBV3-1 and TRBJ1-1): DTAVSQTPKYLVTQMGNDKSIKCEQNLGHDTMYWYKQDSKKFLKIMFSYNNKELIINETVPNRFSPKSPDKAHLNLHINSLELGDSAVYFCASSQDGGTEAFFGQGTRLTVV.

The chain employs TRBV7-2 and TRBJ1-3, with a possible D match to TRBD1 (6 bases). This CDR3 spans 16 amino acids. Germline V gene lookup returns CDR1 SGHTA and CDR2 FQGNSA. V was cut by 1 base and J by 0 bases, with 10 bases left in between. CDR3 amino acids: CASSLVGTSSGNTIYF. The CDR3 nucleotides are TGTGCCAGCAGCTTAGTGGGGACAAGCTCTGGAAACACCATATATTTT. The full variable domain, rest sourced from reference TRBV7-2 and TRBJ1-3, is GAGVSQSPSNKVTEKGKDVELRCDPISGHTALYWYRQSLGQGLEFLIYFQGNSAPDKSGLPSDRFSAERTGGSVSTLTIQRTQQEDSAVYLCASSLVGTSSGNTIYFGEGSWLTVV.

The sample holds many counts of this clonotype. The chain uses TRBV4-2 and TRBJ2-3; D could derive from TRBD1 or TRBD2 (6 bases each). The germline CDR1 and CDR2 sequences are LGHNA and YNFKEQ. V was cut by 0 bases and J by 0 bases, with 13 bases left in between. The CDR3 has 17 residues. CDR3 sequence reads: CASSQDFSGASTDTQYF. In nucleotides, the CDR3 is TGTGCCAGCAGCCAAGATTTCTCGGGGGCCAGCACAGATACGCAGTATTTT.

This clonotype was recorded many times. The junction does not match germline at one end; this may be a read error. The chain couples TRBV10-3 to TRBJ2-1; 7 bases are a match to TRBD2. Per germline, CDR1 ENHRY and CDR2 SYGVKD. The CDR3 runs 11 residues. The CDR3 sequence is CAISSGGNGVF. CDR3 in DNA: TGTGCCATCAGCTCCGGGGGGAATGGGGTCTTC.

This clonotype occurred a few times. The chain recombines TRBV6-4 with TRBJ2-3, with D uncertain. Trimming removed 4 bases at V and 2 bases at J, with 7 bases between. The germline V gene encodes CDR1 MRHNA and CDR2 SNTAGT. The CDR3 sequence is 13 residues long. The CDR3 loop reads CASSGLLTDTQYF. Here the CDR3 DNA reads TGTGCCAGCAGTGGGCTTCTCACAGATACGCAGTATTTT.

The CDR3 nucleotides are TGTGCCAGCCGATTTTTCGCCTACGAGCAGTACTTC. This translates into CASRFFAYEQYF. The chain has TRBV2 and TRBJ2-7, with unresolved D. This CDR3 spans 12 amino acids. Germline V gives CDR1 SNHLY, CDR2 FYNNEI. Trimming removed 8 bases at V and 2 bases at J, with 10 bases between.

This clonotype was counted a few times. The rearrangement joins TRBV12-3 or TRBV12-4 to TRBJ1-2; D is perhaps TRBD1 (6 bases). The V end was cut by 2 bases, the J end by 1 base, with 8 bases between. The CDR3 consists of 14 residues. The CDR3 region has the DNA TGTGCCAGCAGTTTACAGGGGTTTAACTATGGCTACACCTTC. Its translation is CASSLQGFNYGYTF.

In this sample, this clonotype turned up a few times. The V call is TRBV11-2, the J call TRBJ2-7, with D tentatively TRBD1 (6 bases). Germline CDR1 is SGHAT and CDR2 is FQNNGV. V was clipped by 3 bases and J by 7 bases, with 16 bases between them. The CDR3 spans 14 residues. CDR3 protein: CASSLNRAMGEQYF. The CDR3, as DNA: TGTGCCAGCAGCTTGAACAGGGCAATGGGGGAGCAGTACTTC.

This clonotype was counted a few times. The genes are TRBV6-5 and TRBJ2-3, with a weak D call TRBD2 (7 bases). V gave up 11 bases and J gave up 4 bases, with 22 bases separating them. Germline V gene lookup returns CDR1 MNHEY and CDR2 SVGAGI. The CDR3 totals 15 residues. The CDR3: CAPQAAGAAPDTQYF. In DNA form, the CDR3 reads TGTGCCCCCCAGGCGGCGGGGGCCGCTCCAGATACGCAGTATTTT.

This clonotype was found many times. The chain employs TRBV27 and TRBJ2-3; 8 bases are shared with TRBD2. CDR1 MNHEY and CDR2 SMNVEV come from the germline V gene (reference sequence). V was pared by 6 bases and J by 0 bases, with 5 bases of the junction left unmatched. There are 15 residues in the CDR3. CDR3 bases: TGTGCCAGCAGGATTAGCGGGGCTAGCACAGATACGCAGTATTTT. The encoded protein is CASRISGASTDTQYF.

This clonotype was counted between two and nine times. The genes are TRBV4-2 and TRBJ2-7, with a tentative D call TRBD1 (6 bases). Trimming removed 0 bases at V and 2 bases at J, with 11 bases between. The germline V gene encodes CDR1 LGHNA and CDR2 YNFKEQ. The CDR3 runs to 15 residues. The CDR3 region is CASSQEAAGAYEQYF. The DNA of the CDR3 is TGTGCCAGCAGCCAAGAGGCGGCAGGGGCCTACGAGCAGTACTTC.

This clonotype appeared many times. The rearrangement links TRBV7-2 to TRBJ2-1; 8 positions match TRBD2. Unmatched junction bases numbered 11, after V lost 4 bases and J lost 3 bases. The CDR3 runs to 17 residues. CDR1 is SGHTA, CDR2 FQGNSA, per germline. CDR3 protein: CASSSPSGSGGYNEQFF. The CDR3 bases are TGTGCCAGCAGCTCTCCCTCGGGGAGCGGGGGCTACAATGAGCAGTTCTTC.

The CDR3 loop reads CSARDPRSRFEQYF. The CDR3 bases are TGCAGTGCTAGAGACCCCAGATCGCGTTTCGAGCAGTACTTC. The J gene is TRBJ2-7, the V gene TRBV20-1; D unresolved. The CDR3 is 14 amino acids. V lost 0 bases, J lost 6 bases, and 15 bases lay in between. Germline-derived CDR1 and CDR2 are DFQATT and SNEGSKA (reference sequence).

The J gene is TRBJ2-2, the V gene TRBV7-2; 8 bases match TRBD1. The V gene's germline CDR1 is SGHTA and CDR2 FQGNSA. Trimming at V came to 5 bases and at J to 9 bases, leaving 11 bases not matched to a gene. CDR3 length: 15 residues. CDR3: CASSPQERTGRELFF. CDR3 coding DNA: TGTGCCAGCAGCCCCCAGGAACGGACAGGGAGGGAGCTGTTTTTT.

This clonotype has just a few counts. The genes are TRBV3-1 and TRBJ1-3; 8 nucleotides agree with TRBD1. The J segment lost 3 bases and the V segment lost 1 base, leaving 8 bases of the junction unmatched. Germline CDR1 LGHDT, CDR2 YNNKEL (reference sequence). The CDR3 contains 17 residues. CDR3: CASSQAERTGSGNTIYF. CDR3 DNA sequence: TGTGCCAGCAGCCAAGCTGAAAGGACAGGGAGTGGAAACACCATATATTTT.

The rearrangement uses TRBV7-9 and TRBJ2-3; D call uncertain. V was trimmed by 3 bases and J by 7 bases, leaving 14 bases between them. Germline CDR1 is SEHNR and CDR2 is FQNEAQ (reference sequence). There are 14 residues in the CDR3. The CDR3 bases are TGTGCCAGCAGCTTTATTATACCGCCGTATACGCAGTATTTT. Its translation is CASSFIIPPYTQYF.